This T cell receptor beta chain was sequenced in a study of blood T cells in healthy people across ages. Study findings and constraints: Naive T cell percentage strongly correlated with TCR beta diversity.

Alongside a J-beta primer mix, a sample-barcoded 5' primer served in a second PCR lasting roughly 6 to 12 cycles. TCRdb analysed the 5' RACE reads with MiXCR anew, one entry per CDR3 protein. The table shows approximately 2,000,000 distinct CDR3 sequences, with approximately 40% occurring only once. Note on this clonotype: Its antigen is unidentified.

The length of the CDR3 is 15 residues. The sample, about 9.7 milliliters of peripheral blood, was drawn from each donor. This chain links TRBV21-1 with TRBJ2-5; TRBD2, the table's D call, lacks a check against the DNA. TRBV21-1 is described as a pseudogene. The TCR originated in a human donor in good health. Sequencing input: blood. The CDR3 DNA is TGTGCCAGCAACCCTAGCGGGGAGGTTCAAGAGACCCAGTACTTC. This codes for CASNPSGEVQETQYF.